This TCR beta chain came from a study of T cells in Graves' hyperthyroidism and ophthalmopathy. Study-level information: Once the initial diagnosis was made, peripheral blood was obtained before any treatment.

The count of this clonotype is one. No antigen is known for it. Its ends do not fully match the called genes, so a read error is possible. Patients aged 18 to 65 with hyperthyroidism were newly diagnosed, with duration under 2 months. The CDR3 is 15 residues long. Germline loops: CDR1 LNHDA, CDR2 SQIVND (reference sequence). The TCR beta CDR3 regions underwent amplification using RNA transcripts as the source. HTBI primers were employed in a first-round RT-PCR of the TCR CDR3. TCRdb redid the calling of the multiplex PCR reads with MiXCR, one entry per CDR3 protein. The data show under 130,000 distinct CDR3 sequences, approximately 48% seen once. Study conclusions and caveats: In the analysis, a 13 V-J model separated ophthalmopathy from stable hyperthyroidism.

This clonotype was sampled from a man aged 35-49 years with Graves' hyperthyroidism. The chain is built from TRBV19 and TRBJ1-1; D may be TRBD1 (5 bases). The sequenced material came from blood. The CDR3 DNA is TGTGCCAGTAGTGGGGCAGGACTCTTAAACACTAAAGCTTTCTTT. Translation: CASSGAGLLNTKAFF.